Following are 29 T cell receptor beta chains from one sample sequenced in a study of blood T cells in healthy people across ages. A sample-barcoded 5' primer and a J-beta primer mix were used in a second PCR of roughly 7 to 12 cycles. TCRdb re-derived calls from the 5' RACE reads in MiXCR, one entry per CDR3 protein. The table shows about 730,000 distinct CDR3 sequences, with approximately 39% occurring only once. The sample taken for sequencing was blood. Receptors were obtained from a woman in her fifties or sixties in good health.

This clonotype has only a few counts. This rearrangement joins TRBV28 to TRBJ2-3, with D possibly matching TRBD2 (6 bases). CDR1 is MDHEN, CDR2 SYDVKM, per germline. The CDR3 sequence is 17 residues long. Trimming took 3 bases from V and 2 from J, leaving 18 bases between them. DNA for the CDR3: TGTGCCAGCAGTTTCTCGAATAGCGGAGACTACACAGATACGCAGTATTTT. It encodes CASSFSNSGDYTDTQYF.

At least ten counts were recorded for this clonotype. The genes are TRBV28 and TRBJ2-7; 8 bases align to TRBD1. The CDR3 runs to 14 residues. Germline CDR1 MDHEN, CDR2 SYDVKM. V lost 5 bases, J lost 5 bases, and 8 bases stayed unmatched. The CDR3 bases are TGTGCCAGCAGTCGACAGGGGAGAAAGGACGAGCAGTACTTC. Its translation is CASSRQGRKDEQYF.

The chain carries TRBV6-1 and TRBJ2-7, with D maybe TRBD1 (6 bases). Trimming cost V 6 bases and J 3 bases, with 15 bases left between them. This CDR3 spans 14 amino acids. The V gene's germline CDR1 is MNHNS and CDR2 SASEGT. The DNA for the CDR3 is TGTGCCAGCAGACCCGACAGGTTCAACTACGAGCAGTACTTC. This encodes CASRPDRFNYEQYF.

The rearrangement links TRBV2 to TRBJ2-6; D is uncertain. CDR1 SNHLY and CDR2 FYNNEI come from the germline V gene. The V end lost 7 bases, the J end lost 2 bases, and 6 bases lay between the germline ends. CDR3 length equals 13 residues. In nucleotides, the CDR3 is TGTGCCAGCACCTGGGCTGGGGCCAACGTCCTGACTTTC. Protein product: CASTWAGANVLTF. The variable domain in full, with the rest retrieved from reference TRBV2 and TRBJ2-6, is EPEVTQTPSHQVTQMGQEVILRCVPISNHLYFYWYRQILGQKVEFLVSFYNNEISEKSEIFDDQFSVERPDGSNFTLKIRSTKLEDSAMYFCASTWAGANVLTFGAGSRLTVL.

V is TRBV12-3 or TRBV12-4 and J is TRBJ2-1, with 9 positions matching TRBD2. This CDR3 spans 17 amino acids. V trimming: 1 base; J trimming: 13 bases; junction bases outside the gene matches: 17. The CDR3 here is CASSLGAGGPSQETQFF. CDR3 nucleotides: TGTGCCAGCAGTTTAGGGGCGGGGGGGCCGTCCCAAGAGACCCAGTTCTTC.

This clonotype showed up just a few times. The CDR3 sequence is CASSGRTYEQYF. The CDR3 DNA follows: TGTGCCAGCAGCGGACGTACCTACGAGCAGTACTTC. The chain combines TRBV21-1 with TRBJ2-7. TRBV21-1 is classified as a pseudogene. There are 12 residues in the CDR3.

The chain joins TRBV5-1 to TRBJ2-6; D gene unclear. This CDR3 has 15 residues. The germline V gene has CDR1 SGHRS and CDR2 YFSETQ. The V gene lost 7 bases and the J gene lost 1 base, with 12 bases spanning the gap. CDR3 bases: TGCGCCAGCGAACGTACAATTTCTGGGGCCAACGTCCTGACTTTC. This translates into CASERTISGANVLTF.

The chain employs TRBV10-3 and TRBJ1-2, with D perhaps matching TRBD1 (6 bases). CDR1 is ENHRY and CDR2 is SYGVKD in the germline V gene. V lost 2 bases and J 6 bases, leaving 16 bases between the germline ends. The CDR3 is made up of 15 amino acids. In nucleotides, the CDR3 is TGTGCCATCAGTGAGCCACAGGGTCCCCAGAATGGCTACACCTTC. Translation: CAISEPQGPQNGYTF.

In this sample, this clonotype turned up a few times. The V call is TRBV24-1, the J call TRBJ2-1; 9 bases map to TRBD2. This CDR3 contains 13 residues. Germline V gene data show CDR1 as KGHDR and CDR2 as SFDVKD. The V and J ends lost 10 bases and 2 bases, in that order; junction bases with no gene match: 2. In nucleotides, the CDR3 is TGTGCCACACAGCGGGGGGCCTACAATGAGCAGTTCTTC. Protein: CATQRGAYNEQFF.

This sequence joins TRBV27 and TRBJ2-4; D possibly corresponds to TRBD2 (6 bases). With the DNA end fitting TRBJ2-7 better, the J assignment may be wrong. The CDR3 contains 13 residues. The germline V gene has CDR1 MNHEY and CDR2 SMNVEV (reference sequence). CDR3 region: CASTTGTGYEQYF. The DNA of the CDR3 is TGTGCCAGCACCACCGGGACTGGCTACGAGCAGTACTTC.

The V call is TRBV20-1, the J call TRBJ2-5; TRBD2 aligns across 8 bases. J lost 1 base, V lost 0 bases, and 7 bases had no gene match. CDR1 is DFQATT and CDR2 is SNEGSKA in the germline V gene (reference sequence). This CDR3 region has 16 residues. Here the CDR3 DNA reads TGCAGTGCTAGAGATGAGACTAGCGTTATCCAAGAGACCCAGTACTTC. Translating it yields CSARDETSVIQETQYF.

In this sample, this clonotype turned up a few times. The V and J genes are TRBV20-1 and TRBJ2-7, with D possibly being TRBD1 (6 bases). CDR1 and CDR2 (germline): DFQATT, SNEGSKA (reference sequence). CDR3 length equals 10 residues. The V gene lost 4 bases and the J gene lost 6 bases, with 7 bases spanning the gap. The CDR3: CSAKGGEQYF. CDR3 DNA: TGCAGTGCTAAAGGGGGCGAGCAGTACTTC.

A word on this clonotype: An end of the junction differs from the germline gene, which may be a read error. The chain employs TRBV4-1 and TRBJ1-2; TRBD1 might be the D (5 bases). Germline values: CDR1 MGHRA, CDR2 YSYEKL. The CDR3 covers 15 residues. CDR3 sequence reads: CAGSQEGATFYGYTF. CDR3 DNA sequence: TGCGCCGGCAGCCAAGAAGGGGCGACTTTCTATGGCTACACCTTC.

This clonotype was seen more than once but under ten times. The chain links TRBV10-3 to TRBJ2-7, with D possibly TRBD2 on 6 matching bases. Trimming stripped 7 bases from V and 0 bases from J, with 10 bases between. The CDR3 runs to 13 residues. The V gene's germline CDR1 is ENHRY and CDR2 SYGVKD. The CDR3 DNA reads TGTGCCATCACTAGCGACCCCTCCTACGAGCAGTACTTC. Its protein product is CAITSDPSYEQYF.

This clonotype came up a few times. This chain connects TRBV25-1 to TRBJ2-7, with D possibly TRBD1 on 5 matching bases. Germline loops: CDR1 MGHDK, CDR2 SYGVNS. Between the trimmed V and J ends, which lost 1 base and 6 bases, there was a span of 7 bases. The CDR3 extends over 12 amino acids. CDR3 residues: CASSEWQGEQYF. The CDR3 bases are TGTGCCAGCAGTGAATGGCAGGGCGAGCAGTACTTC.

This clonotype was seen a few times. The V and J genes are TRBV20-1 and TRBJ2-7, with TRBD2 as a possible D gene (5 bases). The germline V gene has CDR1 DFQATT and CDR2 SNEGSKA (reference sequence). The length of the CDR3 is 11 residues. Trimming left V 5 bases short and J 1 base short, with 6 bases between. Here the CDR3 DNA reads TGCAGTGCTGGCGGGTCCTACGAGCAGTACTTC. This sequence encodes CSAGGSYEQYF.

This clonotype was counted at least ten times. The chain combines TRBV5-1 with TRBJ2-5, with D unresolved. Trimming removed 1 base at V and 5 bases at J, with 9 bases between. The CDR3 is made up of 13 amino acids. Germline lookup yields CDR1 SGHRS and CDR2 YFSETQ. CDR3 protein: CASSLPPTETQYF. Written as DNA, the CDR3 is TGCGCCAGCAGCTTGCCACCTACGGAGACCCAGTACTTC.

The sample holds a few counts of this clonotype. The genes are TRBV20-1 and TRBJ1-6, with 7 positions matching TRBD1. The CDR3 loop spans 13 amino acids. Germline V CDR1 and CDR2: DFQATT, SNEGSKA (reference sequence). The trim removed 3 bases at V and 10 bases at J, leaving 6 bases unmatched. The CDR3 loop is CSARAGGWSPLHF. CDR3 coding DNA: TGCAGTGCTAGGGCAGGGGGGTGGTCACCCCTCCACTTT.

Points on this clonotype: A much bigger clone sits one base away, suggesting this may be a read error. This chain joins TRBV28 and TRBJ2-7; D possibly corresponds to TRBD2 (6 bases). The J call may be wrong; the DNA end is better matched by TRBJ2-4. Germline V gene lookup returns CDR1 MDHEN and CDR2 SYDVKM. This CDR3 region has 14 residues. The CDR3 nucleotides read TGTGCCAGCAGCGCACCGGGGGAAGGAGACATTCAGTACTTC. As protein: CASSAPGEGDIQYF.

V is TRBV20-1 and J is TRBJ2-3, with D perhaps TRBD1 or TRBD2 (5 bases each). Trimming shortened V by 6 bases and J by 5 bases, and 21 bases separated the two germline ends. CDR1 DFQATT and CDR2 SNEGSKA come from the germline V gene (reference sequence). The CDR3 spans 15 residues. The CDR3 bases are TGCAGTGCCCCGGCTCGGGGCAGTTTGGTAGATACGCAGTATTTT. This translates into CSAPARGSLVDTQYF.

This clonotype was found a few times. The chain employs TRBV12-3 or TRBV12-4 and TRBJ2-1, with 9 bases fitting TRBD2. The CDR3 extends over 20 amino acids. The trim removed 5 bases at V and 10 bases at J, leaving 27 bases unmatched. The CDR3, as DNA: TGTGCCAGCAGTCTATTTAAGGTGCGGGAGGGCCGATATCGAGTCGGCGAGCAGTTCTTC. This gives the protein CASSLFKVREGRYRVGEQFF.

This clonotype was counted many times. The chain is built from TRBV7-2 and TRBJ2-3; 9 bases are shared with TRBD2. This CDR3 spans 18 amino acids. The germline V gene has CDR1 SGHTA and CDR2 FQGNSA. The V segment lost 3 bases and the J segment 0 bases; nucleotides outside the gene matches: 10. CDR3 nucleotide sequence: TGTGCCAGCAGCTTCCCCAGCGGGAGGACCACTAGCACAGATACGCAGTATTTT. Its translation: CASSFPSGRTTSTDTQYF.

The chain has TRBV20-1 and TRBJ2-3; 9 positions agree with TRBD2. The V segment lost 6 bases and the J segment 0 bases; nucleotides outside the gene matches: 7. Germline CDR1 and CDR2: DFQATT and SNEGSKA (reference sequence). The CDR3 has 15 amino acids. This chain's CDR3 is CSAPTTSGSTDTQYF. The CDR3 bases are TGCAGTGCACCCACCACTAGCGGGAGCACAGATACGCAGTATTTT.

To note about this clonotype: Mismatch with germline at one junction end may stem from a read error. V and J are TRBV3-1 and TRBJ1-2, with unresolved D. The CDR3 runs to 14 residues. Per germline, CDR1 LGHDT and CDR2 YNNKEL (reference sequence). In DNA form, the CDR3 reads TGTGCCAGCAGCCAGGCCGTGCTAAACTATGACTACACCTTC. Protein: CASSQAVLNYDYTF.

This clonotype occurred a few times. The chain combines TRBV20-1 with TRBJ2-7, with D possibly matching TRBD2 (7 bases). This CDR3 is 15 amino acids long. CDR1 is DFQATT and CDR2 is SNEGSKA in the germline V gene (reference sequence). The V end lost 1 base, the J end lost 5 bases, and 18 bases lay between the germline ends. DNA for the CDR3: TGCAGTGCTAGAGTCGGGGGCGGGAGTTTTAACGAGCAGTACTTC. Protein: CSARVGGGSFNEQYF.

The chain recombines TRBV12-3 or TRBV12-4 with TRBJ2-7; D perhaps matches TRBD2 (7 bases). The ends were cut back, 1 base at V and 2 bases at J, with 12 bases in the middle. CDR3 length equals 15 residues. CDR3 protein: CASSLERDTTYEQYF. CDR3 bases: TGTGCCAGCAGTTTAGAGCGGGACACAACCTACGAGCAGTACTTC.

The chain combines TRBV27 with TRBJ2-1; D is undetermined. Trimming shortened V by 2 bases and J by 1 base, and 9 bases separated the two germline ends. Germline CDR1 reads MNHEY; CDR2 reads SMNVEV (reference sequence). CDR3 length equals 15 residues. For the CDR3, the DNA is TGTGCCAGCAGTTTAGATGGGGATTCCTACAATGAGCAGTTCTTC. Protein: CASSLDGDSYNEQFF.

This chain joins TRBV6-6 and TRBJ2-1, with a possible D match to TRBD1 (6 bases). Between the trimmed V and J ends, which lost 0 bases and 7 bases, there was a span of 13 bases. CDR1 and CDR2 from the germline V gene are MNHNY and SVGAGI (reference sequence). This CDR3 has 15 amino acids. The CDR3 spells CASSYSGRGTNEQFF. CDR3 nucleotide sequence: TGTGCCAGCAGTTACTCAGGGAGAGGGACAAATGAGCAGTTCTTC.

The V gene is TRBV9, the J gene TRBJ2-7; TRBD1 is a possible D gene (6 bases). V lost 5 bases and J 7 bases, leaving 16 bases between the germline ends. CDR1 is SGDLS, CDR2 YYNGEE, per germline. This CDR3 has 13 amino acids. The CDR3 DNA sequence: TGTGCCAGCAGTGGAACAGGGATTGGGGAGCAGTACTTC. Translation: CASSGTGIGEQYF.